The clone carrying this T cell receptor (beta chain) was detected a few times. These data originate in a study of early T cells in non-severe SARS-CoV-2 infection. Germline loops: CDR1 SGHTA, CDR2 FQGTGA. There are 17 residues in the CDR3. V was clipped by 3 bases and J by 8 bases, with 20 bases between them. Via MiXCR, TCRdb re-called the 5' RACE reads, giving one row per CDR3 protein. The sample carries about 50,000 distinct CDR3 sequences, around a tenth recorded once. The V gene is TRBV7-3, the J gene TRBJ1-6; D uncertain. The receptor was isolated from an adult who was a healthcare worker with PCR-confirmed SARS-CoV-2 infection or an uninfected control (not recorded which). The sample here was whole blood, taken at baseline. CDR3 protein: CASSFYAPPNIDSPLHF. DNA for the CDR3: TGTGCCAGCAGCTTCTATGCTCCCCCCAATATCGATTCACCCCTCCACTTT. Full variable domain (outside the CDR3, taken from reference TRBV7-3 and TRBJ1-6): GAGVSQTPSNKVTEKGKYVELRCDPISGHTALYWYRQSLGQGPEFLIYFQGTGAADDSGLPNDRFFAVRPEGSVSTLKIQRTERGDSAVYLCASSFYAPPNIDSPLHFGNGTRLTVT.